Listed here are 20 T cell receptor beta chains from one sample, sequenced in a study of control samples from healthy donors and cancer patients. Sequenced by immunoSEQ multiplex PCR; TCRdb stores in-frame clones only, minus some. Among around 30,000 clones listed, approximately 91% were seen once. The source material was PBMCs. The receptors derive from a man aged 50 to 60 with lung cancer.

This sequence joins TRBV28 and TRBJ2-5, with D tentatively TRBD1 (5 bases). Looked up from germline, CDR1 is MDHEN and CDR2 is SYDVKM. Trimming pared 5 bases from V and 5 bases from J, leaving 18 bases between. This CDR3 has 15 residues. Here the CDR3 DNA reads TGTGCCAGCAGTCTCCCCTCAGGGTTTCAGGAGACCCAGTACTTC. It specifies CASSLPSGFQETQYF.

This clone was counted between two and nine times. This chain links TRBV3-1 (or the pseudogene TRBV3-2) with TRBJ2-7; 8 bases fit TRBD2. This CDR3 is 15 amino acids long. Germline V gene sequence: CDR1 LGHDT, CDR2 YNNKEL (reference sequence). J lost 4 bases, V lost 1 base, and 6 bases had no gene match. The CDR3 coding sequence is TGTGCCAGCAGCCAAGGTCCCGGGGGGGCTTACGAGCAGTACTTC. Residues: CASSQGPGGAYEQYF.

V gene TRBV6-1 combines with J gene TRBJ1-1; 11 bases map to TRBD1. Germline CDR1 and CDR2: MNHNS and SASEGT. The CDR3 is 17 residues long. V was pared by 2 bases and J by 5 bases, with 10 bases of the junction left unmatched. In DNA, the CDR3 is TGTGCCAGCAGTGAATGGCGGACAGGGGGCGCTAGGACTGAAGCTTTCTTT. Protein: CASSEWRTGGARTEAFF.

The CDR3 protein is CARSAGTSGQETQYF. CDR3 DNA sequence: TGTGCCAGATCCGCTGGGACTAGCGGACAAGAGACCCAGTACTTC. J is TRBJ2-5 and V is TRBV3-1 (or the pseudogene TRBV3-2); TRBD2 aligns across 11 bases. The germline gives CDR1 LGHDT, CDR2 YNNKEL (reference sequence). The CDR3 is 15 residues long. Losses at the gene ends were 9 bases for V and 2 bases for J; bases not matched to a gene: 8.

CDR3 region: CASSQGLYNEQFF. DNA for the CDR3: TGTGCCAGCAGCCAAGGACTATACAATGAGCAGTTCTTC. The gene calls are TRBV14 and TRBJ2-1; tentatively, D is TRBD2 (5 bases). CDR1 is SGHDN, CDR2 FVKESK, per germline. With 1 base removed from V and 4 bases from J, the gap between germline ends came to 5 bases. The CDR3 length is 13 residues.

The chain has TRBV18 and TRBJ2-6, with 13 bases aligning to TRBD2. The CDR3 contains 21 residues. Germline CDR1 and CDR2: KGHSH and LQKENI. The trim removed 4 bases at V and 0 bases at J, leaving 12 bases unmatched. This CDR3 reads CASSLARTSGGASSGANVLTF. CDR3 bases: TGTGCCAGCTCACTGGCCCGGACTAGCGGGGGAGCTAGCTCTGGGGCCAACGTCCTGACTTTC.

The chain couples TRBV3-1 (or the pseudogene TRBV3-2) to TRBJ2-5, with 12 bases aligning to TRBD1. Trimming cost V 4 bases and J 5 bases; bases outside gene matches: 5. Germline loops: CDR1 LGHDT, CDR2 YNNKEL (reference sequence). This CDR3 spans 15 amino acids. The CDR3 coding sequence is TGTGCCAGCAGCCTGCCGGGACAGGGGGCGGAGACCCAGTACTTC. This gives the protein CASSLPGQGAETQYF.

CDR3: CASSRDSGANVLTF. DNA for the CDR3: TGTGCCAGCAGCCGGGACTCTGGGGCCAACGTCCTGACTTTC. The chain carries TRBV6-5 and TRBJ2-6, with D maybe TRBD2 (5 bases). This CDR3 has 14 residues. The V and J ends lost 6 bases and 0 bases respectively, with 6 bases between them. CDR1 and CDR2 from the germline V gene are MNHEY and SVGAGI.

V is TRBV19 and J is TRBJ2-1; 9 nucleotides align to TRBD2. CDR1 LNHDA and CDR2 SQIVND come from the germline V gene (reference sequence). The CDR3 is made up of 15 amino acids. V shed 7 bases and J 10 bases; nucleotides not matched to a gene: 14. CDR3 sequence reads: CASTRLAASGQEQFF. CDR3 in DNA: TGTGCCAGTACCAGACTAGCGGCCTCGGGTCAGGAGCAGTTCTTC.

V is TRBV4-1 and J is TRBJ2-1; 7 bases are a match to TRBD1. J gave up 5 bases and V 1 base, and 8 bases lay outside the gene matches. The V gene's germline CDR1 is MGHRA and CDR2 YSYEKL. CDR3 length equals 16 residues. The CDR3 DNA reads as TGCGCCAGCAGCCAAGGGGACAGCCTCAGGAACAATGAGCAGTTCTTC. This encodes CASSQGDSLRNNEQFF.

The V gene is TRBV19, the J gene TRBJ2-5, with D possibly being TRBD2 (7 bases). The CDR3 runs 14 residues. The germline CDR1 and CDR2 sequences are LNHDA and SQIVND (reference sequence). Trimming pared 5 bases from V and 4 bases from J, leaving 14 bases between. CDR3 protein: CASSPGEGGETQYF. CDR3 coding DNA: TGTGCCAGTAGTCCAGGGGAGGGCGGAGAGACCCAGTACTTC.

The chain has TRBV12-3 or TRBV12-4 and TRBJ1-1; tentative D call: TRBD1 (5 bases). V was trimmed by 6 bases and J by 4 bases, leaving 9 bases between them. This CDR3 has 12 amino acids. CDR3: CASSGTTTEAFF. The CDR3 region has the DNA TGTGCCAGCAGCGGGACTACCACTGAAGCTTTCTTT.

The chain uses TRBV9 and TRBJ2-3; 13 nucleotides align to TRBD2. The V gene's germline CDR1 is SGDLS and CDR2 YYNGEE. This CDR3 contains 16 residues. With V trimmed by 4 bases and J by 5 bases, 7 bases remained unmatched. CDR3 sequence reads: CASSSQLAGGVDTQYF. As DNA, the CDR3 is TGTGCCAGCAGCTCCCAACTAGCGGGGGGGGTAGATACGCAGTATTTT.

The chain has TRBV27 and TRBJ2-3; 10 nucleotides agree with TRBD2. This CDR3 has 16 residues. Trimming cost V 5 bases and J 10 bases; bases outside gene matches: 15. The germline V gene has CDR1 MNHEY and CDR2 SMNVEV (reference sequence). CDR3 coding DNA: TGTGCCAGCAGTCCCCAGACTAGCGGGCCGATCGAGGCGCAGTATTTT. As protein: CASSPQTSGPIEAQYF.

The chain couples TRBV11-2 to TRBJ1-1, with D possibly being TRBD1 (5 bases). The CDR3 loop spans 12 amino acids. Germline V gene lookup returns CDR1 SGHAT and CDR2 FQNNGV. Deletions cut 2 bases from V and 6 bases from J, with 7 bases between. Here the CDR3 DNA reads TGTGCCAGCAGCTTACGGGGGGCTGAAGCTTTCTTT. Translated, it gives CASSLRGAEAFF.

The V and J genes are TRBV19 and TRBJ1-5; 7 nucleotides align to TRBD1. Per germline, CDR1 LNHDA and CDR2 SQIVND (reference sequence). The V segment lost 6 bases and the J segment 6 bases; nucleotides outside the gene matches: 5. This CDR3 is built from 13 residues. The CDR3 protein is CASSVRGGQPQHF. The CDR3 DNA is TGTGCCAGTAGCGTCAGGGGGGGTCAGCCCCAGCATTTT.

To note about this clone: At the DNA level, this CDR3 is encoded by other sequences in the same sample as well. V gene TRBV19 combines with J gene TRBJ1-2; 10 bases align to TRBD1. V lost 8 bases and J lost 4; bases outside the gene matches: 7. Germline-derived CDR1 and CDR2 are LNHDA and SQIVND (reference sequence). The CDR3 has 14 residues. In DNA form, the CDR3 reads TGTGCCAGTCACGGGACAGGGGAATTCTATGGCTACACCTTC. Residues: CASHGTGEFYGYTF.

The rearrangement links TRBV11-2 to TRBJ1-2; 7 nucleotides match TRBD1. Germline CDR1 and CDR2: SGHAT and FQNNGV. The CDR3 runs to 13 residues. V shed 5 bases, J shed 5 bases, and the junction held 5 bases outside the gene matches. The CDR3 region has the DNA TGTGCCAGCAGCCCGACAGGGCTATATGGCTACACCTTC. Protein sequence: CASSPTGLYGYTF.

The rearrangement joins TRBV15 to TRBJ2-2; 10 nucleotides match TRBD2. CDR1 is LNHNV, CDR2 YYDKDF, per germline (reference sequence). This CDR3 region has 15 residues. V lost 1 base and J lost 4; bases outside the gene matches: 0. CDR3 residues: CATSRASGGTGELFF. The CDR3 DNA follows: TGTGCCACCAGCAGAGCTAGCGGGGGCACCGGGGAGCTGTTTTTT. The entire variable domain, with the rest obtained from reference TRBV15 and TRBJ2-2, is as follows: DAMVIQNPRYQVTQFGKPVTLSCSQTLNHNVMYWYQQKSSQAPKLLFHYYDKDFNNEADTPDNFQSRRPNTSFCFLDIRSPGLGDTAMYLCATSRASGGTGELFFGEGSRLTVL.

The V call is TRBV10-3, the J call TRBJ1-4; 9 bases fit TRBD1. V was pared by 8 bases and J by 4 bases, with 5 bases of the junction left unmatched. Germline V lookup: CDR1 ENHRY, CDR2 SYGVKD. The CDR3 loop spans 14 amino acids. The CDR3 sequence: CAIGRTGDNEKLFF. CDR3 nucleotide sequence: TGTGCCATCGGGAGGACAGGGGATAATGAAAAACTGTTTTTT.